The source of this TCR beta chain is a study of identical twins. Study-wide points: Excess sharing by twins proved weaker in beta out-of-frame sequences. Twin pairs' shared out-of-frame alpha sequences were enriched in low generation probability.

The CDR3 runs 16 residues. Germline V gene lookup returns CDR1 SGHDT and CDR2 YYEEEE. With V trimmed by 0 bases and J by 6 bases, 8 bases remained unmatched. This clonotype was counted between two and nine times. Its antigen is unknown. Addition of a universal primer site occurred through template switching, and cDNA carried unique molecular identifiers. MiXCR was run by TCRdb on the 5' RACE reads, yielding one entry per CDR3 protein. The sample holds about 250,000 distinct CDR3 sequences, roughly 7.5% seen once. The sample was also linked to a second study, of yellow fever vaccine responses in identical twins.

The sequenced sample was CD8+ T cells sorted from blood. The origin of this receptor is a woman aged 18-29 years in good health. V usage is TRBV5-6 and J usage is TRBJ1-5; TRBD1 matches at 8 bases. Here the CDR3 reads CASSLGQGAISQPQHF. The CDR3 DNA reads TGTGCCAGCAGCTTGGGTCAGGGGGCGATTTCTCAGCCCCAGCATTTT.